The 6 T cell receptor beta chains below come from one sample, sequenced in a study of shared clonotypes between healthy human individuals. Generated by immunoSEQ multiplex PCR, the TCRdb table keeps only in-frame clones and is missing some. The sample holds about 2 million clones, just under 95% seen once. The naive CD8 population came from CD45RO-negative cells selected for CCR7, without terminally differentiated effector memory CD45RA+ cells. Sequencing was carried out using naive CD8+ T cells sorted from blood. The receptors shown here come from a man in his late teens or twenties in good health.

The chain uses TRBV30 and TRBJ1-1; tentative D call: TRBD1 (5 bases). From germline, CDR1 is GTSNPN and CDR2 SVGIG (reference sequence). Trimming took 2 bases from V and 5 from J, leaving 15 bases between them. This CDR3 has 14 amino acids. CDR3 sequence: CAWSWGRVGTEAFF. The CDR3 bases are TGTGCCTGGAGTTGGGGCAGGGTGGGAACTGAAGCTTTCTTT.

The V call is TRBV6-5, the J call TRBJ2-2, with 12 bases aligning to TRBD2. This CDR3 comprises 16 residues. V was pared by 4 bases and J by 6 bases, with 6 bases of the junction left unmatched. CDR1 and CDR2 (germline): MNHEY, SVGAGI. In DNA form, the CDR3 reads TGTGCCAGCAGTTCGCCACTAGCGGGAGGAGCCGGGGAGCTGTTTTTT. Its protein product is CASSSPLAGGAGELFF.

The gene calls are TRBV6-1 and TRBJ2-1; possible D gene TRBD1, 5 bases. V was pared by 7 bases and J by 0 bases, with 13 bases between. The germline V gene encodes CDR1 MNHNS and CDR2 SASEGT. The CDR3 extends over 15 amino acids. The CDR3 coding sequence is TGTGCCAGCAATCATGGGCAGGGCTCCTACAATGAGCAGTTCTTC. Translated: CASNHGQGSYNEQFF.

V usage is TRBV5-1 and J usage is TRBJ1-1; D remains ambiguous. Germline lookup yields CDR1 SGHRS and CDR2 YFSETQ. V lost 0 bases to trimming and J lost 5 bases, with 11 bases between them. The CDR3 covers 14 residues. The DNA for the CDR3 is TGCGCCAGCAGCTTGGTGGCGGACCGAACTGAAGCTTTCTTT. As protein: CASSLVADRTEAFF.

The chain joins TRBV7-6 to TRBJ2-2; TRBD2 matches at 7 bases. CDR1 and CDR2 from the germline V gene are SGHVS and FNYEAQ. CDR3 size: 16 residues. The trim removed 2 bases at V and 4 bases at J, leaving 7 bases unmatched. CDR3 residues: CASSLLAGVGTGELFF. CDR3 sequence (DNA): TGTGCCAGCAGCTTACTGGCGGGAGTAGGCACCGGGGAGCTGTTTTTT.

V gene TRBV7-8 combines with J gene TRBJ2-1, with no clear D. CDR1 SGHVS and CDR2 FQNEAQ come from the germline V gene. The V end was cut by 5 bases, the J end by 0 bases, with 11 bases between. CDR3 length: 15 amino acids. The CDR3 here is CASSPLPGSYNEQFF. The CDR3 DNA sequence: TGTGCCAGCAGCCCACTCCCCGGCTCCTACAATGAGCAGTTCTTC.